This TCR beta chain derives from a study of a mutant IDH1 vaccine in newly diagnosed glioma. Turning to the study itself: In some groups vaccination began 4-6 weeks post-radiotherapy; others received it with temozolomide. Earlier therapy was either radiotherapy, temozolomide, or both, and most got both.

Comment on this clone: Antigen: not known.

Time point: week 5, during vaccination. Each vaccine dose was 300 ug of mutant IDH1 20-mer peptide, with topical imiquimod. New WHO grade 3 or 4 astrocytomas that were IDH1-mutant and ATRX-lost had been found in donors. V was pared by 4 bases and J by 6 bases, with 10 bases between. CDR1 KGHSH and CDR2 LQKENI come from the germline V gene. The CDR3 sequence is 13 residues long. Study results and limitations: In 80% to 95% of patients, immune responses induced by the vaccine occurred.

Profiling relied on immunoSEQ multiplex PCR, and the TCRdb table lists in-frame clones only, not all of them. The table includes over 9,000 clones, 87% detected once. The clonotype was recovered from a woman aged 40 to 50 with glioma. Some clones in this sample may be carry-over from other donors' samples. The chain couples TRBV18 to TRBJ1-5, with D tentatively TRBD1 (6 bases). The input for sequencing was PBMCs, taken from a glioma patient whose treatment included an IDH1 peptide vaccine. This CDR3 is CASSLTGSQPQHF. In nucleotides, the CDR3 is TGTGCCAGCTCACTTACAGGGAGTCAGCCCCAGCATTTT.